The sequence of this T cell receptor beta chain was determined in a study of blood T cell repertoires in COVID-19. Turning to the study itself: Acute and convalescent COVID-19 specimens originated in the United States, Italy and Spain.

This clone was counted a few times. Original methodology: Amplification of reference gene primers provided the estimated nucleated cell counts. Sequencing used immunoSEQ multiplex PCR; TCRdb keeps in-frame clones, though not all of them. Clone size and V and J calls were adopted from that table, with D and trimming inferred from the DNA. Of around 340,000 clones listed, 70% to 90% are singletons. Germline V lookup: CDR1 LGHNT, CDR2 FRNRAP. V lost 6 bases, J lost 4 bases, and 7 bases stayed unmatched. This CDR3 region has 15 residues. In Seattle, patients joined the study during active infection and were tracked longitudinally.

The sample was peripheral blood. The chain recombines TRBV12-5 with TRBJ2-1; 9 nucleotides align to TRBD2. The TCR originated in a woman aged 55-70 years with COVID-19, enrolled during active disease. The CDR3 region is CASGTGLATYNEQFF. The CDR3 nucleotides read TGTGCTAGTGGGACGGGACTAGCAACATACAATGAGCAGTTCTTC.